Shown below are 5 T cell receptor beta chains from a single sample sequenced in a study of early stage breast cancer tumors. Clones were sequenced by immunoSEQ multiplex PCR, and TCRdb holds only the in-frame ones, with some missing. The sample records about 51,000 clones, approximately 78% being singletons. Sequences were obtained from blood. These receptors all stem from a person aged 40-50 years with breast cancer.

The chain combines TRBV15 with TRBJ2-3; 10 bases match TRBD2. The CDR3 runs 16 residues. The V gene end was trimmed by 7 bases and the J gene end by 3 bases; junction bases not matched to a gene: 10. Germline values: CDR1 LNHNV, CDR2 YYDKDF (reference sequence). The CDR3 coding sequence is TGTGCCACCACCGATGGACTAGCGGCATATACAGATACGCAGTATTTT. Amino acids: CATTDGLAAYTDTQYF.

J is TRBJ2-2 and V is TRBV10-3; TRBD2 agrees at 11 bases. CDR3 length: 17 amino acids. CDR1 ENHRY and CDR2 SYGVKD come from the germline V gene. The J segment lost 3 bases and the V segment lost 2 bases, leaving 5 bases of the junction unmatched. Here the CDR3 DNA reads TGTGCCATCAGTGAGCCCGGGACTAGCGGTTACACCGGGGAGCTGTTTTTT. Residues: CAISEPGTSGYTGELFF.

The chain recombines TRBV5-4 with TRBJ2-7, with D possibly TRBD2 on 6 matching bases. CDR3 length equals 14 residues. The germline gives CDR1 SGHNT, CDR2 YYREEE (reference sequence). Trimming took 4 bases from V and 6 from J, leaving 17 bases between them. DNA for the CDR3: TGTGCCAGCAGCCTGGGAGGAAGTTGGTCCGAGCAGTACTTC. Its protein product is CASSLGGSWSEQYF.

Here the CDR3 reads CASSIGLGPVSFYEQYF. CDR3 in DNA: TGTGCCAGTAGTATAGGGCTGGGGCCAGTAAGCTTCTACGAGCAGTACTTC. The rearrangement uses TRBV19 and TRBJ2-7; TRBD1 is a possible D gene (5 bases). Per the germline V gene, CDR1 is LNHDA and CDR2 is SQIVND (reference sequence). The CDR3 is 17 amino acids. Trimming took off 1 base at V and 3 bases at J, with 19 bases between the two ends.

The V and J genes are TRBV6-1 and TRBJ2-3, with TRBD2 matching 13 bases. The germline CDR1 and CDR2 sequences are MNHNS and SASEGT. The V segment lost 7 bases and the J segment 6 bases; nucleotides outside the gene matches: 10. The CDR3 contains 16 residues. Here the CDR3 reads CASIEGLAGPGDTQYF. Written as DNA, the CDR3 is TGTGCCAGCATTGAGGGACTAGCGGGACCTGGGGATACGCAGTATTTT.